The clone carrying this T cell receptor beta chain was found a few times. Its antigen is currently unknown. Carrying unique molecular identifiers, the cDNA also gained a universal primer site through template switching. MiXCR, run by TCRdb on the 5' RACE reads, gives a single entry per CDR3 protein. The repertoire holds about 700,000 distinct CDR3 sequences, with 8.6% as singletons. This specimen comes from a study of identical twins. The study's findings and limits: A cross-sectional statistical analysis, not follow-up of the same donors, supported the conclusions.

The CDR3 length is 17 residues. The V gene lost 5 bases and the J gene lost 0 bases, with 23 bases spanning the gap. Germline assignment: CDR1 DFQATT and CDR2 SNEGSKA (reference sequence). This sample also belongs to another study, concerning yellow fever vaccine responses in identical twins.

V and J are TRBV20-1 and TRBJ2-7, with D possibly TRBD1 on 6 matching bases. This receptor was obtained from a woman aged 18-30 years in good health. The sequenced sample consisted of PBMCs. The CDR3 sequence is CSAFQGGPGPRSYEQYF. In nucleotides, the CDR3 is TGCAGTGCTTTCCAAGGGGGACCGGGACCCCGCTCCTACGAGCAGTACTTC.